This T cell receptor beta chain was recovered during a study of shared clonotypes between healthy human individuals. Points from the study as a whole: Sampling included only blood; tissue repertoires likely differ.

Points on this clone: Its antigen is not identified. With only one base between it and a far larger clone, this is likely a read error. This same CDR3 is encoded by further DNA sequences in the sample.

Extraction of genomic DNA in unsorted samples used roughly 100 million PBMCs. Replicate PCRs run on unsorted PBMC used around 0.3 ug DNA, which was some 30,000 T cell genomes. Libraries were prepared by immunoSEQ multiplex PCR; TCRdb keeps only in-frame clonotypes and omits some of them. The sample has about 470,000 clones; roughly 77% are singletons. The sequenced material came from PBMCs. The TCR was taken from a woman aged 40 to 49 in good health. Some clones in this sample may be carry-over from other donors' samples.

The CDR3 loop is CASSFFYEQYF. In nucleotides, the CDR3 is TGTGCCAGCAGTTTCTTCTACGAGCAGTACTTC. This chain uses TRBV28 with TRBJ2-5; D not certain. TRBJ2-7 matches the DNA end more closely, so the J call is doubtful. The CDR3 consists of 11 residues. CDR1 and CDR2 from the germline V gene are MDHEN and SYDVKM.